Below are 20 T cell receptor beta chains sequenced from a single sample in a study of identical twins. Each CDR3 protein gets one entry after TCRdb re-called the 5' RACE reads with MiXCR. The sample lists around 690,000 distinct CDR3 sequences, about 20% occurring once. The same specimen was also included in a second study, on T cells expressing NK-cell markers.

The sequenced sample consisted of PBMCs. Receptor source: a woman aged 18-30 years in good health.

There are many counts of this clonotype. This chain's CDR3 is CASSTREATEAFF. In DNA form, the CDR3 reads TGTGCCAGCAGCACGAGGGAGGCCACTGAAGCTTTCTTT. V and J are TRBV12-3 or TRBV12-4 and TRBJ1-1; D call uncertain. Trimming stripped 6 bases from V and 4 bases from J, with 12 bases between. This CDR3 has 13 amino acids.

V gene TRBV10-3 combines with J gene TRBJ2-5, with 9 bases lining up with TRBD1. Germline V gives CDR1 ENHRY, CDR2 SYGVKD. The CDR3 loop spans 15 amino acids. J was trimmed by 5 bases and V by 8 bases; bases with no gene match: 12. The chain's CDR3 is CAIGVSGTGKETQYF. The CDR3 nucleotides are TGTGCCATCGGGGTCTCCGGGACAGGGAAGGAGACCCAGTACTTC.

In this sample, this clonotype turned up a few times. The chain couples TRBV5-6 to TRBJ2-1, with 7 bases aligning to TRBD1. This CDR3 is built from 12 residues. Germline assignment: CDR1 SGHDT and CDR2 YYEEEE. V dropped 4 bases and J dropped 8; count of bases not matched to a gene: 3. The CDR3 region is CASSATGYEQFF. The CDR3 nucleotides read TGTGCCAGCAGCGCGACAGGGTATGAGCAGTTCTTC.

CDR3 in amino acids: CASSPIPGLDTEAFF. The CDR3 DNA follows: TGTGCCAGCAGTCCTATCCCGGGCCTGGACACTGAAGCTTTCTTT. This chain uses TRBV27 with TRBJ1-1; D is unresolved. This CDR3 has 15 amino acids. V was cut by 5 bases and J by 3 bases, with 16 bases left in between. Germline V gene lookup returns CDR1 MNHEY and CDR2 SMNVEV (reference sequence).

This clonotype has a handful of counts. V gene TRBV19 combines with J gene TRBJ1-1, with D tentatively TRBD1 (6 bases). This CDR3 is built from 14 residues. V was clipped by 8 bases and J by 1 base, with 14 bases between them. CDR1 and CDR2 (germline): LNHDA, SQIVND (reference sequence). The chain's CDR3 is CASQTQGRNTEAFF. The CDR3 coding sequence is TGTGCCAGTCAAACCCAGGGGAGGAACACTGAAGCTTTCTTT.

This clonotype was seen a handful of times. The genes are TRBV3-1 and TRBJ2-7; possibly TRBD1 for D (6 bases). The CDR3 length is 15 residues. CDR1 and CDR2 from the germline V gene are LGHDT and YNNKEL (reference sequence). V lost 3 bases, J lost 2 bases, and 14 bases lay in between. The CDR3 sequence is CASSHSRTDPYEQYF. The CDR3 DNA is TGTGCCAGCAGCCATAGTCGGACAGATCCCTACGAGCAGTACTTC.

This clonotype has only a few counts. This chain joins TRBV7-2 and TRBJ1-2, with D unclear. The CDR3 sequence is 13 residues long. V was clipped by 5 bases and J by 6 bases, with 13 bases between them. The germline gives CDR1 SGHTA, CDR2 FQGNSA. The CDR3 is CASSTFRADGYTF. CDR3 coding DNA: TGTGCCAGCAGCACGTTTAGGGCGGATGGCTACACCTTC.

This clonotype was seen a few times. The gene calls are TRBV29-1 and TRBJ2-7; D not certain. This CDR3 region has 11 residues. V shed 0 bases and J shed 6 bases, with 6 bases lying between them. Germline CDR1 reads SQVTM; CDR2 reads ANQGSEA. This CDR3 is CSVEDLGEQYF. The CDR3, as DNA: TGCAGCGTTGAAGATTTGGGCGAGCAGTACTTC.

This clonotype was seen a few times. J is TRBJ2-7 and V is TRBV7-9, with D tentatively TRBD2 (6 bases). Trimming stripped 5 bases from V and 4 bases from J, with 15 bases between. CDR1 and CDR2 (germline): SEHNR, FQNEAQ (reference sequence). This CDR3 spans 14 amino acids. As DNA, the CDR3 is TGTGCCAGCAGCCCCCCCGGGACTCAGTACGAGCAGTACTTC. The encoded protein is CASSPPGTQYEQYF. Variable domain in full (rest from reference TRBV7-9 and TRBJ2-7): DTGVSQNPRHKITKRGQNVTFRCDPISEHNRLYWYRQTLGQGPEFLTYFQNEAQLEKSRLLSDRFSAERPKGSFSTLEIQRTEQGDSAMYLCASSPPGTQYEQYFGPGTRLTVT.

This clonotype was detected only once. The CDR3 region has the DNA TGTGCCAGCAGTTTATCCTTAGCGGGGAAAACCGGGGAGCTGTTTTTT. It specifies CASSLSLAGKTGELFF. The rearrangement links TRBV27 to TRBJ2-2; 8 nucleotides match TRBD2. CDR3 length: 16 amino acids. Germline loops: CDR1 MNHEY, CDR2 SMNVEV (reference sequence). V lost 0 bases and J lost 5; bases outside the gene matches: 5.

This clonotype was detected only a few times. The V gene is TRBV20-1, the J gene TRBJ2-7, with 8 bases matching TRBD2. V gave up 0 bases and J gave up 2 bases; unmatched junction bases: 9. The CDR3 runs 16 residues. From germline, CDR1 is DFQATT and CDR2 SNEGSKA (reference sequence). DNA of the CDR3: TGCAGTGCTAGAGATGGTGGAGCGGGGGACCCCTACGAGCAGTACTTC. It is translated as CSARDGGAGDPYEQYF.

This clonotype appeared a few times. This rearrangement joins TRBV10-1 to TRBJ1-1, with 10 nucleotides matching TRBD1. Trimming removed 7 bases from V and 4 bases from J; junction bases left unmatched: 3. The CDR3 is 13 residues long. Germline CDR1 reads WNHNN; CDR2 reads SYGVQD (reference sequence). The CDR3 nucleotides are TGCGCCAGCACTGGGGACAGGGGCACTGAAGCTTTCTTT. Translated, it gives CASTGDRGTEAFF.

This clonotype was counted only a few times. The chain uses TRBV5-8 and TRBJ1-1; 8 positions agree with TRBD1. The CDR3 has 14 residues. Trimming cost V 5 bases and J 0 bases; bases outside gene matches: 3. Germline V gene lookup returns CDR1 SGHTS and CDR2 YDEGEE. The CDR3 loop reads CASRPGQVNTEAFF. For the CDR3, the DNA is TGTGCCAGCAGGCCGGGACAGGTGAACACTGAAGCTTTCTTT.

The chain employs TRBV9 and TRBJ2-7; 11 bases match TRBD2. This CDR3 region has 17 residues. Germline lookup yields CDR1 SGDLS and CDR2 YYNGEE. After removal of 3 bases from V and 8 bases from J, the junction contained 16 bases not matched to a gene. The CDR3 loop reads CASSAGLAGPTHLKQYF. In nucleotides, the CDR3 is TGTGCCAGCAGCGCCGGACTAGCGGGTCCCACCCATCTAAAGCAGTACTTC.

This clonotype was seen repeatedly, ten times or more. J is TRBJ1-1 and V is TRBV12-3 or TRBV12-4, with D perhaps TRBD1 (5 bases). V was clipped by 4 bases and J by 4 bases, with 13 bases between them. The CDR3 runs to 14 residues. CDR3 coding DNA: TGTGCCAGCAGTTCGGGACTGGAAGGCACTGAAGCTTTCTTT. It encodes CASSSGLEGTEAFF.

This clonotype showed up just a few times. The V call is TRBV10-3, the J call TRBJ2-3; D remains ambiguous. Germline loops: CDR1 ENHRY, CDR2 SYGVKD. This CDR3 spans 12 amino acids. Trimming left V 10 bases short and J 6 bases short, with 14 bases between. The CDR3, as DNA: TGTGCCACCGGCCCCCGTACGGATACGCAGTATTTT. This translates into CATGPRTDTQYF.

The chain has TRBV6-1 and TRBJ1-2, with D perhaps TRBD1 (5 bases). V was shortened by 7 bases and J by 7 bases, with 16 bases between the two germline ends. This CDR3 is 13 amino acids long. Germline values: CDR1 MNHNS, CDR2 SASEGT. The CDR3 protein is CASTRIRDGGYTF. The DNA for the CDR3 is TGTGCCAGCACCCGGATCAGGGACGGTGGCTACACCTTC.

The chain combines TRBV3-1 with TRBJ1-1; D not certain. The CDR3 is 14 amino acids. The V gene's germline CDR1 is LGHDT and CDR2 YNNKEL (reference sequence). V lost 1 base and J 3 bases, leaving 9 bases between the germline ends. CDR3 DNA: TGTGCCAGCAGCCAAGGGCAGGCGGACACTGAAGCTTTCTTT. As protein: CASSQGQADTEAFF.

This clonotype appeared a few times. The CDR3, as DNA: TGTGCCAGCAGCTTTAGCAGGAACACCGGGGAGCTGTTTTTT. Its protein is CASSFSRNTGELFF. The chain is built from TRBV7-2 and TRBJ2-2; D unclear. The germline V gene has CDR1 SGHTA and CDR2 FQGNSA. The CDR3 is made up of 14 amino acids. The V gene lost 3 bases and the J gene lost 1 base, with 6 bases spanning the gap.

In its sample, this clonotype was seen once. The chain links TRBV9 to TRBJ2-1; tentative D call: TRBD2 (5 bases). Deletions cut 3 bases from V and 9 bases from J, with 13 bases between. The CDR3 is made up of 13 amino acids. Germline V gene data show CDR1 as SGDLS and CDR2 as YYNGEE. The CDR3 DNA reads as TGTGCCAGCAGCGAGTGGGTAGAGGGTGAGCAGTTCTTC. This encodes CASSEWVEGEQFF.